Below, 14 T cell receptor beta chains from the same sample are listed, as sequenced in a study of Ad26.COV2.S vaccination and SARS-CoV-2 variants. Documented treatment: around 19 received Ad26.COV2.S at low or high dose, single or two shots; roughly five received placebo; per-sample allocation not given. Each sample was drawn 63 days after the first injection (of vaccine or placebo). Data came from immunoSEQ multiplex PCR; TCRdb stores just in-frame clones and leaves some out. The top ten clones hold roughly 1.5% of a sample with hundreds of thousands of clones, 80% to 90% of them seen once. Source: peripheral blood, taken in a trial of Ad26.COV2.S vaccine versus placebo. Receptors originate from a person aged 18-60 years who received the Ad26.COV2.S COVID-19 vaccine or a placebo.

The rearrangement uses TRBV7-9 and TRBJ2-3; D not certain. The germline V gene encodes CDR1 SEHNR and CDR2 FQNEAQ (reference sequence). This CDR3 spans 14 amino acids. V was shortened by 4 bases and J by 2 bases, with 10 bases between the two germline ends. CDR3 residues: CASSSTLPTDTQYF. The CDR3 DNA is TGTGCCAGCAGCTCCACTTTACCCACAGATACGCAGTATTTT. The full variable domain, rest sourced from reference TRBV7-9 and TRBJ2-3, is DTGVSQNPRHKITKRGQNVTFRCDPISEHNRLYWYRQTLGQGPEFLTYFQNEAQLEKSRLLSDRFSAERPKGSFSTLEIQRTEQGDSAMYLCASSSTLPTDTQYFGPGTRLTVL.

The gene calls are TRBV18 and TRBJ1-4, with D maybe TRBD1 (5 bases). CDR1 and CDR2 (germline): KGHSH, LQKENI. The V and J ends lost 3 bases and 7 bases respectively, with 15 bases between them. The CDR3 has 15 residues. The CDR3 DNA is TGTGCCAGCTCACCGGAGGCAGGGCCTGGTGAAAAACTGTTTTTT. The encoded protein is CASSPEAGPGEKLFF. Full variable domain (remainder filled in from reference TRBV18 and TRBJ1-4): NAGVMQNPRHLVRRRGQEARLRCSPMKGHSHVYWYRQLPEEGLKFMVYLQKENIIDESGMPKERFSAEFPKEGPSILRIQQVVRGDSAAYFCASSPEAGPGEKLFFGSGTQLSVL.

This clone was seen more than once but under ten times. J is TRBJ2-1 and V is TRBV2, with 8 nucleotides matching TRBD2. The CDR3 is 14 amino acids. Germline V CDR1 and CDR2: SNHLY, FYNNEI. V lost 2 bases to trimming and J lost 7 bases; unmatched junction nucleotides: 4. As DNA, the CDR3 is TGTGCCAGCAGTGAAAGCGGGAGAGGGAATGAGCAGTTCTTC. Translated: CASSESGRGNEQFF.

The chain links TRBV19 to TRBJ2-1; 7 positions agree with TRBD1. This CDR3 contains 18 residues. Germline CDR1 and CDR2: LNHDA and SQIVND (reference sequence). The trim removed 3 bases at V and 0 bases at J, leaving 11 bases unmatched. The CDR3 coding sequence is TGTGCCAGTAGTATCTCAGTTGGAGGACAGGCCTCCTACAATGAGCAGTTCTTC. Translation: CASSISVGGQASYNEQFF. Full variable domain (rest looked up from reference TRBV19 and TRBJ2-1): DGGITQSPKYLFRKEGQNVTLSCEQNLNHDAMYWYRQDPGQGLRLIYYSQIVNDFQKGDIAEGYSVSREKKESFPLTVTSAQKNPTAFYLCASSISVGGQASYNEQFFGPGTRLTVL.

The chain uses TRBV19 and TRBJ1-6; TRBD1 agrees at 8 bases. There are 14 residues in the CDR3. CDR1 LNHDA and CDR2 SQIVND come from the germline V gene (reference sequence). With V trimmed by 3 bases and J by 8 bases, 3 bases remained unmatched. The CDR3 spells CASSISTGDSPLHF. In DNA, the CDR3 is TGTGCCAGTAGTATCTCGACAGGGGATTCACCCCTCCACTTT.

The chain links TRBV29-1 to TRBJ2-7; TRBD2 is a possible D gene (6 bases). The CDR3 covers 12 residues. In germline, CDR1 is SQVTM, CDR2 ANQGSEA. V lost 5 bases and J 4 bases, leaving 12 bases between the germline ends. The DNA for the CDR3 is TGCAGCGTTAAGGAGGGGATATACGAGCAGTACTTC. It encodes CSVKEGIYEQYF.

This sequence joins TRBV30 and TRBJ1-5; unclear D gene. The CDR3 is 14 residues long. Germline CDR1 GTSNPN, CDR2 SVGIG (reference sequence). Trimming stripped 3 bases from V and 2 bases from J, with 11 bases between. Written as DNA, the CDR3 is TGTGCCTGGAGCTCAGTTGATGGCAATCAGCCCCAGCATTTT. It specifies CAWSSVDGNQPQHF. Looking up the rest from reference TRBV30 and TRBJ1-5 gives the full variable domain: SQTIHQWPATLVQPVGSPLSLECTVEGTSNPNLYWYRQAAGRGLQLLFYSVGIGQISSEVPQNLSASRPQDRQFILSSKKLLLSDSGFYLCAWSSVDGNQPQHFGDGTRLSIL.

This clone was counted ten times or more. The rearrangement uses TRBV15 and TRBJ1-2; 12 bases fit TRBD1. The V gene end was trimmed by 3 bases and the J gene end by 7 bases; junction bases not matched to a gene: 6. Germline assignment: CDR1 LNHNV and CDR2 YYDKDF (reference sequence). The CDR3 consists of 15 residues. The CDR3 bases are TGTGCCACCAGCAGCCCGGGACAGGGGGCTATTGGCTACACCTTC. As protein: CATSSPGQGAIGYTF.

The J gene is TRBJ2-7, the V gene TRBV5-1; D uncertain. The CDR3 is 13 amino acids. Trimming cost V 4 bases and J 6 bases, with 14 bases left between them. Per germline, CDR1 SGHRS and CDR2 YFSETQ. This CDR3 is CASSLQASSEQYF. CDR3 bases: TGCGCCAGCAGCCTTCAGGCGAGTTCCGAGCAGTACTTC. Together with reference TRBV5-1 and TRBJ2-7, the CDR3 gives the full variable domain: KAGVTQTPRYLIKTRGQQVTLSCSPISGHRSVSWYQQTPGQGLQFLFEYFSETQRNKGNFPGRFSGRQFSNSRSEMNVSTLELGDSALYLCASSLQASSEQYFGPGTRLTVT.

This clone showed up just a few times. The chain joins TRBV27 to TRBJ2-7, with 7 bases fitting TRBD2. J gave up 8 bases and V 0 bases, and 10 bases lay outside the gene matches. This CDR3 contains 15 residues. CDR1 and CDR2 (germline): MNHEY, SMNVEV (reference sequence). CDR3: CASSLSPGEGSKQYF. CDR3 sequence (DNA): TGTGCCAGCAGTTTATCCCCTGGGGAGGGCTCAAAGCAGTACTTC.

The gene calls are TRBV24-1 and TRBJ2-7; tentatively, D is TRBD2 (5 bases). Germline V CDR1 and CDR2: KGHDR, SFDVKD. V was clipped by 2 bases and J by 5 bases, with 6 bases between them. The CDR3 covers 12 residues. CDR3 sequence: CATSDYGDEQYF. Here the CDR3 DNA reads TGTGCCACCAGTGATTACGGGGACGAGCAGTACTTC.

The J gene is TRBJ1-1, the V gene TRBV18; 8 bases align to TRBD1. Germline CDR1 is KGHSH and CDR2 is LQKENI. Germline trimming cut 11 bases from V and 1 base from J; bases unmatched to any gene: 6. CDR3 length: 13 amino acids. CDR3 amino acids: CAGTDRENTEAFF. The CDR3 nucleotides are TGTGCCGGTACGGACAGGGAGAACACTGAAGCTTTCTTT. Based on the CDR3 plus reference TRBV18 and TRBJ1-1, the full variable domain is NAGVMQNPRHLVRRRGQEARLRCSPMKGHSHVYWYRQLPEEGLKFMVYLQKENIIDESGMPKERFSAEFPKEGPSILRIQQVVRGDSAAYFCAGTDRENTEAFFGQGTRLTVV.

Here the CDR3 reads CASSRLFSATNEKLFF. The CDR3 nucleotides read TGCGCCAGCAGCAGGTTATTCTCTGCAACTAATGAAAAACTGTTTTTT. The genes are TRBV4-3 and TRBJ1-4, with D unresolved. Germline assignment: CDR1 LGHNA and CDR2 YSLEER. The CDR3 has 16 amino acids. V lost 5 bases to trimming and J lost 0 bases, with 13 bases between them.

The chain couples TRBV10-3 to TRBJ2-5; D not certain. V lost 2 bases and J lost 0, with 4 bases in between. There are 13 residues in the CDR3. Per the germline V gene, CDR1 is ENHRY and CDR2 is SYGVKD. The CDR3 here is CAISETYQETQYF. The DNA of the CDR3 is TGTGCCATCAGTGAGACTTACCAAGAGACCCAGTACTTC.